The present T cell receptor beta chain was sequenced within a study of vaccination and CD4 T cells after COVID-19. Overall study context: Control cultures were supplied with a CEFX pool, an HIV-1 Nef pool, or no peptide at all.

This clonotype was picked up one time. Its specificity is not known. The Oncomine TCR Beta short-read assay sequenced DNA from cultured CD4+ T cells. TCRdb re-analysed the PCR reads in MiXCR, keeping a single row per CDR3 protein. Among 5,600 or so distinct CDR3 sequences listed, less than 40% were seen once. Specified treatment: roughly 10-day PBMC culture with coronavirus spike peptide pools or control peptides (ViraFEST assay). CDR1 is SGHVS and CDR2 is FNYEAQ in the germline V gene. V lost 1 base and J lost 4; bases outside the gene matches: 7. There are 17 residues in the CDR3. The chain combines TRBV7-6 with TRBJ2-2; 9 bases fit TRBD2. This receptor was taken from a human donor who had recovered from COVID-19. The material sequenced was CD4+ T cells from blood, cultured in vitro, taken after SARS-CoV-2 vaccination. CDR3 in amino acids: CASSLERVAGATGELFF. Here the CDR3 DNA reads TGTGCCAGCAGCTTAGAACGGGTAGCGGGAGCCACCGGGGAGCTGTTTTTT.